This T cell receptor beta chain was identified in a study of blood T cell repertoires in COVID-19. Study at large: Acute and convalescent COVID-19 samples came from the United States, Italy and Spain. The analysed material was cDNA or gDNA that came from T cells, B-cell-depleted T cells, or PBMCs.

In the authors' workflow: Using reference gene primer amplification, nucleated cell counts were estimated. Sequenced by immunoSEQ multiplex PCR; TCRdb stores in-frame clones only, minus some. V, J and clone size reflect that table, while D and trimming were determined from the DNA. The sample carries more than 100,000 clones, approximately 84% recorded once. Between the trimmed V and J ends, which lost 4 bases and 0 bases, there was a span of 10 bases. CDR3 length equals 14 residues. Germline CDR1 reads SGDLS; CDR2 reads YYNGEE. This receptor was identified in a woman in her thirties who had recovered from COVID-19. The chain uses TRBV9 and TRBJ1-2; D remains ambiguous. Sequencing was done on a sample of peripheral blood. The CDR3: CASSSGRSNYGYTF. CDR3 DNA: TGTGCCAGCAGCAGCGGGCGTTCTAACTATGGCTACACCTTC. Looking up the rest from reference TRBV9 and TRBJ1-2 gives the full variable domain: DSGVTQTPKHLITATGQRVTLRCSPRSGDLSVYWYQQSLDQGLQFLIQYYNGEERAKGNILERFSAQQFPDLHSELNLSSLELGDSALYFCASSSGRSNYGYTFGSGTRLTVV.